Included here is one TCR beta chain sequence, with context. The sample comes from a study of control samples from healthy donors and cancer patients. The V gene's germline CDR1 is MDHEN and CDR2 SYDVKM. The CDR3 loop spans 12 amino acids. V was clipped by 10 bases and J by 10 bases, with 16 bases between them. Assay used: immunoSEQ multiplex PCR; TCRdb lists only in-frame clones, some missing. The sample lists about 130,000 clones; 70% to 90% were seen once. The sequence derives from a man in his forties or fifties in good health. This chain connects TRBV28 to TRBJ1-4, with a tentative D call TRBD1 (6 bases). The sample consisted of blood. The CDR3 DNA follows: TGTGCCACCCGGAGGGGGGTGGGAAAACTGTTTTTT. Its protein product is CATRRGVGKLFF.